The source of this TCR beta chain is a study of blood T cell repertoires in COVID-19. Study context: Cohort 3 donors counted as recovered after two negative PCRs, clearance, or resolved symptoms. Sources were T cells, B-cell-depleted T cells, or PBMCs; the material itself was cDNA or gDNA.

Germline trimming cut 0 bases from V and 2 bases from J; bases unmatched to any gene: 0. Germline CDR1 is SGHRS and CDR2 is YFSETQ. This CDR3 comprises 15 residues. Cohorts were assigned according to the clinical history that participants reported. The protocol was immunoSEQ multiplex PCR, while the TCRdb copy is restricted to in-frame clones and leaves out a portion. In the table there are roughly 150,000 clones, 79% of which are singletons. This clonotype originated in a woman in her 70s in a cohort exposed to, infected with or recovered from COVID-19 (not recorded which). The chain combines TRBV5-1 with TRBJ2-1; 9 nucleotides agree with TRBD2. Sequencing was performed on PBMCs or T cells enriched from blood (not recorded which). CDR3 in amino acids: CASSLASGAYNEQFF. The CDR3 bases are TGCGCCAGCAGCTTGGCTAGCGGGGCCTACAATGAGCAGTTCTTC.